These 25 T cell receptor beta chains share one sample of origin, sequenced in a study of human T cells and chemical hapten exposure. TCRdb recomputed calls from the 5' RACE reads with MiXCR, one row per CDR3 protein. Of about 81,000 distinct CDR3 sequences in the sample, under 10% were seen once. Extraction yielded total RNA from whole blood (unfractionated). These receptors came from a male donor in good health.

This clonotype was seen repeatedly, ten times or more. The V and J genes are TRBV5-1 and TRBJ2-7; tentatively, D is TRBD1 (6 bases). CDR1 SGHRS and CDR2 YFSETQ come from the germline V gene. CDR3 size: 13 residues. V was trimmed by 5 bases and J by 1 base, leaving 10 bases between them. The CDR3 nucleotides are TGCGCCAGCAGAAAAGGACAGTCCTACGAGCAGTACTTC. Its translation: CASRKGQSYEQYF.

This clonotype was observed at least ten times. The chain employs TRBV20-1 and TRBJ1-5; D remains unclear. The CDR3 totals 15 residues. Germline values: CDR1 DFQATT, CDR2 SNEGSKA (reference sequence). V dropped 3 bases and J dropped 0 bases, with 12 bases sitting between them. The CDR3 nucleotides are TGCAGTGCTAGTCAGGCAGACCATAGCAATCAGCCCCAGCATTTT. This codes for CSASQADHSNQPQHF.

This clonotype was counted many times. The CDR3 spells CASSFLAAGGRTSNEQFF. The CDR3 nucleotides are TGTGCCAGCAGCTTCCTCGCCGCCGGGGGCAGGACATCCAATGAGCAGTTCTTC. The chain couples TRBV5-4 to TRBJ2-1, with D perhaps given as TRBD1 or TRBD2 (6 bases each). Trimming cost V 2 bases and J 6 bases, with 24 bases left between them. The CDR3 has 18 residues. Germline loops: CDR1 SGHNT, CDR2 YYREEE (reference sequence).

This clonotype was detected a few times. The genes are TRBV29-1 and TRBJ2-1; weak D call: TRBD1 (5 bases). Germline lookup yields CDR1 SQVTM and CDR2 ANQGSEA. V was shortened by 7 bases and J by 4 bases, with 23 bases between the two germline ends. The CDR3 has 16 amino acids. The CDR3 protein is CSAINGQDVKYNEQFF. In DNA form, the CDR3 reads TGCAGCGCCATAAACGGACAAGACGTGAAATACAATGAGCAGTTCTTC.

With respect to this clonotype: A much larger clonotype is one base distant, so this may be a read error. The gene calls are TRBV7-2 and TRBJ2-1; 7 bases match TRBD2. With the DNA end fitting TRBJ2-7 better, the J assignment may be wrong. Per germline, CDR1 SGHTA and CDR2 FQGNSA. The CDR3 contains 16 residues. Here the CDR3 DNA reads TGTGCCAGCAGCCTACTAGCGCCAGATACCTACAATGAGCAGTACTTC. Residues: CASSLLAPDTYNEQYF.

This clonotype was seen many times. The rearrangement uses TRBV3-1 and TRBJ1-1, with D perhaps matching TRBD1 (5 bases). The CDR3 contains 15 residues. V was cut by 0 bases and J by 6 bases, with 14 bases left in between. Germline V CDR1 and CDR2: LGHDT, YNNKEL (reference sequence). As DNA, the CDR3 is TGTGCCAGCAGCCAAGATGTGGGAGGGGATGCTGAAGCTTTCTTT. Its protein is CASSQDVGGDAEAFF. Looking up the rest from reference TRBV3-1 and TRBJ1-1 gives the full variable domain: DTAVSQTPKYLVTQMGNDKSIKCEQNLGHDTMYWYKQDSKKFLKIMFSYNNKELIINETVPNRFSPKSPDKAHLNLHINSLELGDSAVYFCASSQDVGGDAEAFFGQGTRLTVV.

This clonotype was observed many times. The chain employs TRBV2 and TRBJ2-1, with D possibly being TRBD1 (5 bases). Germline assignment: CDR1 SNHLY and CDR2 FYNNEI. V was cut by 4 bases and J by 8 bases, with 15 bases left in between. This CDR3 comprises 14 residues. In nucleotides, the CDR3 is TGTGCCAGCAGTGGTGTAGGGGTTATTTATGAGCAGTTCTTC. It yields the protein CASSGVGVIYEQFF.

The table lists this clonotype with many counts. The chain joins TRBV18 to TRBJ2-3, with D perhaps TRBD1 (6 bases). The length of the CDR3 is 14 residues. V lost 0 bases and J 6 bases, leaving 10 bases between the germline ends. Germline-derived CDR1 and CDR2 are KGHSH and LQKENI. DNA of the CDR3: TGTGCCAGCTCACCACCGAGGGGGATGGATACGCAGTATTTT. Residues: CASSPPRGMDTQYF.

There are a few counts of this clonotype. V usage is TRBV12-3 or TRBV12-4 and J usage is TRBJ2-3; D gene uncertain. With 6 bases removed from V and 2 bases from J, the gap between germline ends came to 3 bases. The CDR3 is made up of 11 amino acids. Written as DNA, the CDR3 is TGTGCCAGCAGCGTCACAGATACGCAGTATTTT. It specifies CASSVTDTQYF.

The V and J genes are TRBV12-3 or TRBV12-4 and TRBJ1-3, with 9 bases fitting TRBD1. V shed 6 bases and J 7 bases; nucleotides not matched to a gene: 10. The CDR3 has 15 residues. The CDR3 DNA sequence: TGTGCCAGCAGGAATCGGGACAGGGAAAAGAACACCATATATTTT. Translating it yields CASRNRDREKNTIYF.

Many counts were recorded for this clonotype. This chain joins TRBV28 and TRBJ2-7; 10 nucleotides line up with TRBD2. Trimming cost V 5 bases and J 7 bases; bases outside gene matches: 14. Germline values: CDR1 MDHEN, CDR2 SYDVKM. The CDR3 length is 16 residues. CDR3 in DNA: TGTGCCAGCAGTAATGCCCAGCTAGCGGGAGTGGGGGAGCAGTACTTC. Protein sequence: CASSNAQLAGVGEQYF. The full variable domain, completed using reference TRBV28 and TRBJ2-7, is DVKVTQSSRYLVKRTGEKVFLECVQDMDHENMFWYRQDPGLGLRLIYFSYDVKMKEKGDIPEGYSVSREKKERFSLILESASTNQTSMYLCASSNAQLAGVGEQYFGPGTRLTVT.

This clonotype has just a few counts. The rearrangement joins TRBV12-3 or TRBV12-4 to TRBJ1-2; no definite D call. The CDR3 loop spans 12 amino acids. V dropped 5 bases and J dropped 2 bases, with 6 bases sitting between them. As DNA, the CDR3 is TGTGCCAGCAGTGGGTCGAACTATGGCTACACCTTC. Translating it yields CASSGSNYGYTF.

This clonotype has more than one count but fewer than ten. The CDR3 bases are TGTGCCAGCAGTGAAACGACAGTCTCTGGGGCCAACGTCCTGACTTTC. This encodes CASSETTVSGANVLTF. The chain joins TRBV2 to TRBJ2-6, with a tentative D call TRBD1 (5 bases). Germline CDR1 reads SNHLY; CDR2 reads FYNNEI. V dropped 2 bases and J dropped 0 bases, with 8 bases sitting between them. This CDR3 is 16 amino acids long.

J is TRBJ1-2 and V is TRBV2; 7 bases line up with TRBD1. V lost 5 bases, J lost 2 bases, and 8 bases stayed unmatched. The CDR3 length is 15 residues. The germline CDR1 and CDR2 sequences are SNHLY and FYNNEI. The CDR3 coding sequence is TGTGCCAGCAGTCCTCCGGGACAGCGGAACTATGGCTACACCTTC. As protein: CASSPPGQRNYGYTF.

This clonotype was seen a handful of times. The V call is TRBV6-2 or TRBV6-3, the J call TRBJ1-1; D uncertain. This CDR3 is 12 amino acids long. Germline V gene sequence: CDR1 MNHEY, CDR2 SVGEGT. V was shortened by 2 bases and J by 7 bases, with 8 bases between the two germline ends. The CDR3 bases are TGTGCCAGCAGTTACGAGAGTAGTGAAGCTTTCTTT. Its translation is CASSYESSEAFF.

This clonotype has ten or more counts. The chain is built from TRBV6-5 and TRBJ2-5; D gene ambiguous. The CDR3 runs to 11 residues. Between the trimmed V and J ends, which lost 9 bases and 5 bases, there was a span of 10 bases. The germline gives CDR1 MNHEY, CDR2 SVGAGI. The CDR3 coding sequence is TGTGCCAGTCAGGAAGGGGAGACCCAGTACTTC. Translated: CASQEGETQYF.

This chain links TRBV28 with TRBJ1-2; D not certain. V was shortened by 11 bases and J by 0 bases, with 10 bases between the two germline ends. CDR3 length: 12 amino acids. Germline CDR1 MDHEN, CDR2 SYDVKM. CDR3 region: CAGKGANYGYTF. Here the CDR3 DNA reads TGTGCCGGGAAGGGTGCTAACTATGGCTACACCTTC.

CDR3 nucleotide sequence: TGTGCCAGCAGTCTAGACAGGGATCGGGCGGGTCAGCCCCAGCATTTT. It specifies CASSLDRDRAGQPQHF. The chain combines TRBV12-3 or TRBV12-4 with TRBJ1-5, with TRBD1 matching 7 bases. This CDR3 is 16 amino acids long. V lost 5 bases to trimming and J lost 6 bases; unmatched junction nucleotides: 13.

The sample holds many counts of this clonotype. The chain recombines TRBV29-1 with TRBJ2-5; 7 bases map to TRBD1. Germline V gene lookup returns CDR1 SQVTM and CDR2 ANQGSEA. The CDR3 is made up of 13 amino acids. Trimming at V came to 2 bases and at J to 9 bases, leaving 9 bases not matched to a gene. CDR3 DNA: TGCAGCGTTGAAATACAGGCCCAGGGGGCCCAGTACTTC. This encodes CSVEIQAQGAQYF. The whole variable domain, filled in from reference TRBV29-1 and TRBJ2-5, reads SAVISQKPSRDICQRGTSLTIQCQVDSQVTMMFWYRQQPGQSLTLIATANQGSEATYESGFVIDKFPISRPNLTFSTLTVSNMSPEDSSIYLCSVEIQAQGAQYFGPGTRLLVL.

There are many counts of this clonotype. J is TRBJ1-1 and V is TRBV7-9; D is unresolved. The V gene's germline CDR1 is SEHNR and CDR2 FQNEAQ (reference sequence). Trimming cost V 1 base and J 3 bases, with 12 bases left between them. This CDR3 has 15 amino acids. The CDR3 DNA is TGTGCCAGCAGCTTAGAAAAGGTCTGGGACACTGAAGCTTTCTTT. Protein sequence: CASSLEKVWDTEAFF.

The V gene is TRBV6-2 or TRBV6-3, the J gene TRBJ1-1; no reliable D call. This CDR3 is 17 amino acids long. Trimming left V 1 base short and J 1 base short, with 16 bases between. The germline V gene encodes CDR1 MNHEY and CDR2 SVGEGT. The CDR3 loop reads CASSYLAFWKGNTEAFF. The DNA for the CDR3 is TGTGCCAGCAGTTACTTGGCTTTTTGGAAGGGGAACACTGAAGCTTTCTTT.

J is TRBJ2-3 and V is TRBV10-3; D is perhaps TRBD1 (7 bases). The germline V gene encodes CDR1 ENHRY and CDR2 SYGVKD. Trimming shortened V by 6 bases and J by 3 bases, and 13 bases separated the two germline ends. The CDR3 covers 14 residues. The CDR3 DNA follows: TGTGCCATCAGCCGACAGGGACTGACAGATACGCAGTATTTT. This codes for CAISRQGLTDTQYF.

CDR3 loop: CASSPQEGYGYTF. The CDR3 bases are TGTGCCAGCAGCCCTCAGGAGGGCTATGGCTACACCTTC. V gene TRBV7-9 combines with J gene TRBJ1-2; D uncertain. V was cut by 5 bases and J by 4 bases, with 11 bases left in between. The CDR3 has 13 residues. Germline values: CDR1 SEHNR, CDR2 FQNEAQ (reference sequence).

This chain uses TRBV20-1 with TRBJ1-1; weak D call: TRBD1 (5 bases). This CDR3 is built from 10 residues. Germline loops: CDR1 DFQATT, CDR2 SNEGSKA (reference sequence). CDR3 sequence reads: CRGGTIEAFF. The DNA of the CDR3 is TGCAGGGGGGGGACCATTGAAGCTTTCTTT.

The table lists this clonotype with many counts. The chain links TRBV6-1 to TRBJ2-7, with 8 nucleotides matching TRBD2. In germline, CDR1 is MNHNS, CDR2 SASEGT. V gave up 4 bases and J gave up 3 bases; unmatched junction bases: 2. This CDR3 is built from 13 residues. The DNA of the CDR3 is TGTGCCAGCAGTGTCGGGGGGGGCTACGAGCAGTACTTC. Translation gives CASSVGGGYEQYF.